What follows describes a single TCR beta chain. Profiled with immunoSEQ multiplex PCR; TCRdb holds only in-frame clones, not every one. The data contain roughly 260,000 clones, roughly 80% of them singletons. This CDR3 contains 16 residues. The V and J ends lost 1 base and 0 bases respectively, with 10 bases between them. In germline, CDR1 is MGHRA, CDR2 YSYEKL. The data are from a study of blood T cell repertoires in COVID-19. The study recruited people aged roughly 18 to 95 years across around 23 US areas. Shortly before study entry, within 2 weeks, exposed participants had met a COVID-19 case. This clonotype was sampled from a woman in her 40s who had been exposed to COVID-19. This chain connects TRBV4-1 to TRBJ2-1; no definite D call. The sequencing input was PBMCs or T cells enriched from blood (not recorded which). Here the CDR3 reads CASSQVNIVSYNEQFF. The CDR3 DNA is TGCGCCAGCAGCCAAGTCAATATAGTCTCCTACAATGAGCAGTTCTTC.